This TCR beta chain was sequenced for a study of Graves' ophthalmopathy and Graves' hyperthyroidism. Amplified TCR beta CDR3 regions were obtained using RNA transcripts as template. RT-PCR in the first round used HTBI primers; a second-round multiplex PCR followed. TCRdb independently ran MiXCR on the multiplex PCR reads; one entry per CDR3 protein. The data contain about 400,000 distinct CDR3 sequences, roughly 21% of them singletons. This clonotype was seen at least ten times. Its antigen remains unknown. Germline CDR1 reads SEHNR; CDR2 reads FQNEAQ (reference sequence). V was cut by 0 bases and J by 2 bases, with 11 bases left in between. The CDR3 covers 16 residues. General observations from the study: Distinction of ophthalmopathy from stable hyperthyroidism by a 13-signature model reached almost 90% sensitivity and 65% to 83% specificity. The model flagged ophthalmopathy progression at 70% to 71% sensitivity and 72% to 75% specificity. Most thyroid clonotypes with frequency above 0.001 were detected in blood too.

This chain uses TRBV7-9 with TRBJ1-3; D remains unclear. Sequencing input: peripheral blood. The TCR was taken from a woman younger than 30 with stable Graves' hyperthyroidism. CDR3 DNA sequence: TGTGCCAGCAGCTTAGCAATATCGCAGCCTGGAAACACCATATATTTT. Amino acids: CASSLAISQPGNTIYF. Drawing the rest from reference TRBV7-9 and TRBJ1-3, the complete variable domain is DTGVSQNPRHKITKRGQNVTFRCDPISEHNRLYWYRQTLGQGPEFLTYFQNEAQLEKSRLLSDRFSAERPKGSFSTLEIQRTEQGDSAMYLCASSLAISQPGNTIYFGEGSWLTVV.